These 7 T cell receptor beta chains originate from one sample sequenced in a study of cytomegalovirus exposure and HLA in healthy donors. Profiling relied on immunoSEQ multiplex PCR, and the TCRdb table lists in-frame clones only, not all of them. The sample holds 150,000 to 200,000 clones, roughly 80% seen once. The sample consisted of PBMCs. These receptors all stem from a man aged 25 to 40 in good health and CMV-seropositive.

The genes are TRBV9 and TRBJ1-1; tentatively, D is TRBD1 (6 bases). This CDR3 contains 14 residues. CDR1 is SGDLS, CDR2 YYNGEE, per germline. Trimming removed 4 bases from V and 3 bases from J, with 13 bases in between. CDR3 bases: TGTGCCAGCAGCCCCCCCGGGGGGCACACTGAAGCTTTCTTT. Residues: CASSPPGGHTEAFF.

The V call is TRBV28, the J call TRBJ2-7; D unclear. The CDR3 is 12 amino acids. Trimming took 3 bases from V and 3 from J, leaving 6 bases between them. Germline V lookup: CDR1 MDHEN, CDR2 SYDVKM. As DNA, the CDR3 is TGTGCCAGCAGTTTTTCCCTCTACGAGCAGTACTTC. This sequence encodes CASSFSLYEQYF.

V and J are TRBV9 and TRBJ2-3; D is undetermined. V dropped 1 base and J dropped 2 bases, with 11 bases sitting between them. Germline CDR1 reads SGDLS; CDR2 reads YYNGEE. CDR3 size: 15 residues. Here the CDR3 reads CASSVTEHITDTQYF. The CDR3 DNA reads as TGTGCCAGCAGCGTAACCGAACATATCACAGATACGCAGTATTTT.

This sequence joins TRBV6-4 and TRBJ2-5; TRBD2 matches at 10 bases. CDR1 and CDR2 (germline): MRHNA, SNTAGT. The CDR3 extends over 15 amino acids. The V gene end was trimmed by 6 bases and the J gene end by 3 bases; junction bases not matched to a gene: 7. CDR3 DNA sequence: TGTGCCAGCAGCGTCCTAGCGGGGGAGAAAGAGACCCAGTACTTC. It codes for CASSVLAGEKETQYF.

The rearrangement uses TRBV7-9 and TRBJ2-1, with a possible D match to TRBD2 (6 bases). Deletions cut 4 bases from V and 10 bases from J, with 8 bases between. CDR3 length equals 11 residues. Germline CDR1 SEHNR, CDR2 FQNEAQ (reference sequence). In DNA form, the CDR3 reads TGTGCCAGCAGCTGGGCGGGGGAGCAGTTCTTC. It translates to CASSWAGEQFF.

The chain uses TRBV27 and TRBJ2-7; possibly TRBD1 for D (5 bases). This CDR3 is built from 15 residues. V was clipped by 2 bases and J by 1 base, with 12 bases between them. In germline, CDR1 is MNHEY, CDR2 SMNVEV (reference sequence). The CDR3 nucleotides are TGTGCCAGCAGTTTAGGCCGGACATGGTCCTACGAGCAGTACTTC. Residues: CASSLGRTWSYEQYF.

J is TRBJ1-2 and V is TRBV5-1; 10 nucleotides line up with TRBD1. V gave up 3 bases and J gave up 6 bases; unmatched junction bases: 5. The CDR3 sequence is 14 residues long. Germline V gives CDR1 SGHRS, CDR2 YFSETQ. The CDR3 region is CASSWGGQGDGYTF. For the CDR3, the DNA is TGCGCCAGCAGCTGGGGAGGACAGGGGGATGGCTACACCTTC.